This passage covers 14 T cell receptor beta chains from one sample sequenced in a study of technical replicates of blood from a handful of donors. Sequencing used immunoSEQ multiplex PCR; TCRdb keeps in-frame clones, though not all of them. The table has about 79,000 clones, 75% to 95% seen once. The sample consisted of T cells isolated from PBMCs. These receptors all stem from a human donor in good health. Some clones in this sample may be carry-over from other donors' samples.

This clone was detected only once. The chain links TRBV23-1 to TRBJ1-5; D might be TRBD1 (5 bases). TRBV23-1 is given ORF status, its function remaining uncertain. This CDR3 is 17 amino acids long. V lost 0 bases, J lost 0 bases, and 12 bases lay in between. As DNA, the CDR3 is TGCGCCAGCAGTCAATCGATAGGAGGGGATAGCAATCAGCCCCAGCATTTT. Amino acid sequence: CASSQSIGGDSNQPQHF.

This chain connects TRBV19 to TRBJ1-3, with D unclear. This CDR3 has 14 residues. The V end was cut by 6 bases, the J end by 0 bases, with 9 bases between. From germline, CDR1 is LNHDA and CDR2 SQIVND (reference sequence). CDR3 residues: CASRILSSGNTIYF. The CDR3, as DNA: TGTGCCAGTAGGATACTTAGCTCTGGAAACACCATATATTTT.

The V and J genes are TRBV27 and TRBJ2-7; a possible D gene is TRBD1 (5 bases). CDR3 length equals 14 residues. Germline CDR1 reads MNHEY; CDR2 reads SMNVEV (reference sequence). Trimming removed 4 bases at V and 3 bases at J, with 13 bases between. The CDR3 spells CASSSTGSNYEQYF. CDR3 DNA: TGTGCCAGCAGTTCTACAGGCTCCAACTACGAGCAGTACTTC.

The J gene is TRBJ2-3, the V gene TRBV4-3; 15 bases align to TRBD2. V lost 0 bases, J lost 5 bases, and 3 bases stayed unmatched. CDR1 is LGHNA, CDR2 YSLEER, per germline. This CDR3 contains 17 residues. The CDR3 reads CASSQDGLAGGVDTQYF. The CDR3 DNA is TGCGCCAGCAGCCAAGATGGACTAGCGGGAGGGGTAGATACGCAGTATTTT.

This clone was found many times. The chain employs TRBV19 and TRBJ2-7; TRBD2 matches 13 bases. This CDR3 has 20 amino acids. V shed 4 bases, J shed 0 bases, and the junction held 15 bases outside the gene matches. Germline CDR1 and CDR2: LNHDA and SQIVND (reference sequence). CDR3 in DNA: TGTGCCAGTAGTACCGAATATGGGACTAGCGGGACCTACTCCTCCTACGAGCAGTACTTC. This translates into CASSTEYGTSGTYSSYEQYF. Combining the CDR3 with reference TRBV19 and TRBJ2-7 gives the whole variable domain DGGITQSPKYLFRKEGQNVTLSCEQNLNHDAMYWYRQDPGQGLRLIYYSQIVNDFQKGDIAEGYSVSREKKESFPLTVTSAQKNPTAFYLCASSTEYGTSGTYSSYEQYFGPGTRLTVT.

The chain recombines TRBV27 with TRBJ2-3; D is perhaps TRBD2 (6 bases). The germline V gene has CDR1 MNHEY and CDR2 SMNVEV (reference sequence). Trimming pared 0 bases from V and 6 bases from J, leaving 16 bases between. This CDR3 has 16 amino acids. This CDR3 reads CASSLSGREIWDTQYF. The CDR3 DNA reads TGTGCCAGCAGTTTATCGGGACGGGAGATCTGGGATACGCAGTATTTT.

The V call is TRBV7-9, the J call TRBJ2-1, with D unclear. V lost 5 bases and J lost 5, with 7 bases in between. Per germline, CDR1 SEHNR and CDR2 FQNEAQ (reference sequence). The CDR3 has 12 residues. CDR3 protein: CASSQTDNEQFF. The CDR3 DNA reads TGTGCCAGCAGCCAAACAGACAATGAGCAGTTCTTC.

CDR3 in DNA: TGTGCCACCCAGACAGGTTCGAACACCGGGGAGCTGTTTTTT. Its translation: CATQTGSNTGELFF. The genes are TRBV7-9 and TRBJ2-2, with TRBD1 as a possible D gene (6 bases). CDR1 is SEHNR and CDR2 is FQNEAQ in the germline V gene (reference sequence). The CDR3 contains 14 residues. V was cut by 10 bases and J by 0 bases, with 12 bases left in between.

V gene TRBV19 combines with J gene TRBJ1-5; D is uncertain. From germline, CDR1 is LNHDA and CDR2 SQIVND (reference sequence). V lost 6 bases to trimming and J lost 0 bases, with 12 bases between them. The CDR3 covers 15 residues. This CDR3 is CASREDGYSNQPQHF. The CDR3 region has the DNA TGTGCCAGTAGGGAGGACGGCTATAGCAATCAGCCCCAGCATTTT. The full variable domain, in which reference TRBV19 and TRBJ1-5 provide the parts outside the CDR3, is DGGITQSPKYLFRKEGQNVTLSCEQNLNHDAMYWYRQDPGQGLRLIYYSQIVNDFQKGDIAEGYSVSREKKESFPLTVTSAQKNPTAFYLCASREDGYSNQPQHFGDGTRLSIL.

CDR3 protein: CASGQGGTGELFF. The CDR3 nucleotides read TGTGCCAGTGGACAGGGTGGCACCGGGGAGCTGTTTTTT. The gene calls are TRBV6-4 and TRBJ2-2, with TRBD1 matching 8 bases. Germline V lookup: CDR1 MRHNA, CDR2 SNTAGT. J lost 4 bases, V lost 9 bases, and 4 bases had no gene match. The CDR3 is 13 amino acids.

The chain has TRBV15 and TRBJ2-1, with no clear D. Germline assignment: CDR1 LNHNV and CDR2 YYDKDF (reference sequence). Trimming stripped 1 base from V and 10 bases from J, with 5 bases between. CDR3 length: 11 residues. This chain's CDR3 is CATSRAREQFF. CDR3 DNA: TGTGCCACCAGCAGAGCCCGGGAGCAGTTCTTC.

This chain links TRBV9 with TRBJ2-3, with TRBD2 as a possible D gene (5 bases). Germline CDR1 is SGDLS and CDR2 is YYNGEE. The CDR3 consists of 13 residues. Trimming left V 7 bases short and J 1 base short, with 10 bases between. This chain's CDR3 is CASEGVGTDTQYF. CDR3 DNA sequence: TGTGCCAGCGAGGGCGTAGGCACAGATACGCAGTATTTT.

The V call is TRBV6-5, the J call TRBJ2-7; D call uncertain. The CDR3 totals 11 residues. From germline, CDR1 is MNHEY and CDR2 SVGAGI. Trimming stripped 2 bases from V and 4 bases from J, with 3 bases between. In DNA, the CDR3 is TGTGCCAGCAGTTACCAGTACGAGCAGTACTTC. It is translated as CASSYQYEQYF.

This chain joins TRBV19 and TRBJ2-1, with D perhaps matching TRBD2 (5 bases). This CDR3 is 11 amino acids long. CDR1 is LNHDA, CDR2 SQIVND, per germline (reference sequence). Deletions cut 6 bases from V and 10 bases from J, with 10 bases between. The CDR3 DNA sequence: TGTGCCAGTAGGAGGGTGCGGGAGCAGTTCTTC. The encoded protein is CASRRVREQFF.